This TCR beta chain was documented in a study of immune evolution from preneoplasia to lung adenocarcinoma (dated by TCRdb to the early 2020s). Regarding the study in general: No AAH lesions showed HLA loss of heterozygosity, compared with 7% of AIS, roughly 15% of MIA and approximately 30% of ADC lesions. The study combined immune gene expression, TCR sequencing and multiplex immunofluorescence to profile immune contexture across lung adenocarcinoma precursors and invasive adenocarcinoma. Resected precursor lesions (AAH, AIS, MIA) and invasive adenocarcinomas were each compared against paired morphologically normal lung tissue. Sample size was determined by specimen availability and not by a prior power calculation. The immune data were integrated with whole exome sequencing and methylation data from the same cohort of nodules. The overall cohort was made up of about 50 patients with pulmonary nodules who had surgical resection. TCR sequencing data came from 45 to 65 patients. The study reported that roughly 110 samples were used for TCR sequencing. POLYSOLVER was used to infer Class I HLA alleles from exome data, while LOHHLA was used to detect allele-specific HLA loss. What the study reported, not specific to this receptor: Normal lung had the highest top T cell clone frequencies, which appeared to decline progressively from AAH through AIS, MIA and invasive adenocarcinoma. Normal lung showed the highest clonality, whereas later-stage lesions appeared to have higher T cell density and diversity but lower clonality. Because every patient came from Japan and China, how well the results apply to Western populations was uncertain. KRAS-mutant nodules showed the highest T cell clonality compared with EGFR-mutant or double wild-type lesions. Findings were based on association rather than direct causation; larger cohorts with long-term follow-up and longitudinal biopsies were deemed needed.

Resection was performed on patients in Japan or China between the mid-2010s and the late 2010s. Two lung cancer pathologists independently confirmed the histologic diagnosis of each case on H&E slides. Premalignant or tumor cells were enriched for nucleic acid extraction by macro-dissection performed after pathologic assessment. The AllPrep DNA/RNA FFPE Kit was used to isolate DNA from FFPE tissue. A note on this clone: The clone's antigen remains unknown. One base away there is no much larger clone; base qualities are not given.

TCR beta CDR3 regions were sequenced from DNA using the immunoSEQ hsTCRbeta Kit. The authors processed their data as follows. TCR sequencing data were analysed with the ImmunoSEQ Analyzer. T cell clonality was calculated on productive rearrangements as 1 minus Pielou's evenness. T cell diversity was measured with the inverse Simpson index on productive templates. T cell density was defined as TCR beta template counts normalized to usable DNA, with usable DNA estimated by amplifying and sequencing housekeeping genes. Two-sided Kruskal-Wallis tests were used to compare TCR metrics between histologic stages. TCRdb obtained this table from immuneACCESS and retained in-frame rearrangements with V and J assigned. These tables miss some clones; where compared with another copy, unresolved V genes account for less than half of the shortfall, and the remainder is unexplained. V and J calls and clone size are as listed in that table; D and trimming were resolved from the DNA. A total of more than 15,000 clones appear in this sample, less than 90% of them only once. The biggest ten clones account for just over 2.5% of the sample.

Material for sequencing was FFPE invasive lung adenocarcinoma tissue. The sample's cell subset or site label, decoded: frankly invasive lung adenocarcinoma (ADC). This TCR came from a person between 65 and 79 years old with invasive lung adenocarcinoma.

The DNA sequence reads TGCAGCGCCGCCACAGGGCGTAATCAGCCCCAGCATTTT. It encodes CSAATGRNQPQHF. The chain uses TRBV29-1 and TRBJ1-5; the D gene is perhaps TRBD1, from 6 matching bases. In the germline V gene, CDR1 corresponds to SQVTM and CDR2 to ANQGSEA. Counted from cysteine to phenylalanine, this CDR3 has 13 amino acids. Here the CDR3 DNA is all that survives: 39 bases in frame from base 1. Cut back by 7 bases and 4 bases, the V and J ends lie 14 bases apart. The reference TRBV29-1 and TRBJ1-5 proteins fill in what lies around the CDR3, so the full variable domain reads SAVISQKPSRDICQRGTSLTIQCQVDSQVTMMFWYRQQPGQSLTLIATANQGSEATYESGFVIDKFPISRPNLTFSTLTVSNMSPEDSSIYLCSAATGRNQPQHFGDGTRLSIL.